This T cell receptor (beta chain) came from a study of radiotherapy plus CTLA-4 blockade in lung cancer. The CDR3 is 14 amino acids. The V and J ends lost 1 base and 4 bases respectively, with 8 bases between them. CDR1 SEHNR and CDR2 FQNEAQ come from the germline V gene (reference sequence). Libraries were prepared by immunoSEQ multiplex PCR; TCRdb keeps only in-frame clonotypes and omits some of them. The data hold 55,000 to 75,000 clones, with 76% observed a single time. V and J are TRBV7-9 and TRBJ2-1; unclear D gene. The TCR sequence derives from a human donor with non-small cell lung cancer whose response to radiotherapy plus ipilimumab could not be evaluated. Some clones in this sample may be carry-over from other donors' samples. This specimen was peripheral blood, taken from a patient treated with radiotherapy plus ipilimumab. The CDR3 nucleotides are TGTGCCAGCAGCTTAGGCGGATCTTACAATGAGCAGTTCTTC. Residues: CASSLGGSYNEQFF.